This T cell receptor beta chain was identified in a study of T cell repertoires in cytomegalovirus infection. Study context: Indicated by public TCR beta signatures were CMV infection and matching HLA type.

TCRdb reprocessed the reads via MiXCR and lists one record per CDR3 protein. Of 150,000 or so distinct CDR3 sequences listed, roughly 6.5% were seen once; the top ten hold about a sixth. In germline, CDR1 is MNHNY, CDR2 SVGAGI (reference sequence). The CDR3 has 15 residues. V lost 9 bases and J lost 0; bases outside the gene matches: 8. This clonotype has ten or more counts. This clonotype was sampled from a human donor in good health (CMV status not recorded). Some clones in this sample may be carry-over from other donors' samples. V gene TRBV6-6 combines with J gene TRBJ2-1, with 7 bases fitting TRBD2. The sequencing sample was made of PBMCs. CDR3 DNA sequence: TGTGCCAGTCGCGATGGGGGGGTCTCCTACAATGAGCAGTTCTTC. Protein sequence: CASRDGGVSYNEQFF.